The clone carrying this TCR beta chain appeared a few times. What it binds is not known. Each CDR3 protein is one row after TCRdb ran MiXCR on the RT-PCR reads. The top ten clones hold roughly 10% of a sample with over 750,000 distinct CDR3 sequences, 21% of them seen once. The data were obtained in a study of response to subunit inactivated influenza vaccine. Study-wide results and limits: Few additional T cells are recruited per seasonal influenza vaccination, authors suggested.

V shed 2 bases and J shed 6 bases, with 10 bases lying between them. The CDR3 extends over 14 amino acids. This clonotype was obtained from a man aged 45-65 years who received an inactivated influenza vaccine. The chain couples TRBV12-3 or TRBV12-4 to TRBJ2-2; D perhaps matches TRBD2 (5 bases). Material: PBMCs from blood, obtained more than 4 days after vaccination. The CDR3 coding sequence is TGTGCCAGCAGTTTACGGTCGGGATCCGGGGAGCTGTTTTTT. This codes for CASSLRSGSGELFF.